The 19 T cell receptor beta chains below all came from one sample that was sequenced in a study of identical twins. TCRdb called the 5' RACE reads again in MiXCR, with one record for every CDR3 protein. The sample shows more than 350,000 distinct CDR3 sequences, around 9% of them seen only once. Sequences were obtained from naive T cells sorted from blood. The receptors derive from a woman in her 50s in good health.

The rearrangement uses TRBV29-1 and TRBJ2-1, with 12 positions matching TRBD2. Germline CDR1 is SQVTM and CDR2 is ANQGSEA. V was pared by 7 bases and J by 6 bases, with 7 bases of the junction left unmatched. CDR3 size: 14 residues. CDR3 sequence reads: CSARLAGAGNEQFF. The CDR3, as DNA: TGCAGCGCCAGACTAGCGGGAGCGGGCAATGAGCAGTTCTTC.

V usage is TRBV5-1 and J usage is TRBJ2-1; D is unresolved. Trimming took 9 bases from V and 7 from J, leaving 8 bases between them. This CDR3 region has 10 residues. CDR1 and CDR2 (germline): SGHRS, YFSETQ. Written as DNA, the CDR3 is TGCGCCAACCAGACGAATGAGCAGTTCTTC. This codes for CANQTNEQFF.

J is TRBJ2-7 and V is TRBV12-3 or TRBV12-4; possible D gene TRBD1, 6 bases. Trimming left V 3 bases short and J 7 bases short, with 13 bases between. The CDR3 runs 13 residues. CDR3 DNA sequence: TGTGCCAGCAGTTTTGGCAGGGGTGGGGAGCAGTACGTC. Translating it yields CASSFGRGGEQYV.

At least ten counts were recorded for this clonotype. The chain has TRBV5-1 and TRBJ1-2; D perhaps matches TRBD1 (6 bases). The CDR3 spans 15 residues. Trimming removed 3 bases from V and 4 bases from J, with 16 bases in between. CDR1 is SGHRS and CDR2 is YFSETQ in the germline V gene. The DNA for the CDR3 is TGCGCCAGCAGCTCAAGGTACAGGGAGAGCTATGGCTACACCTTC. Translation: CASSSRYRESYGYTF.

The chain joins TRBV9 to TRBJ1-1; 7 bases are shared with TRBD1. J lost 9 bases, V lost 4 bases, and 12 bases had no gene match. Germline V gives CDR1 SGDLS, CDR2 YYNGEE. The CDR3 has 14 amino acids. The CDR3 is CASSPQDRVPQAFF. CDR3 bases: TGTGCCAGCAGCCCCCAAGACAGGGTGCCACAAGCTTTCTTT.

This clonotype has a handful of counts. CDR3 sequence reads: CSAIKGEANYGYTF. Written as DNA, the CDR3 is TGCAGTGCAATTAAGGGGGAAGCTAACTATGGCTACACCTTC. This sequence joins TRBV20-1 and TRBJ1-2, with a possible D match to TRBD1 (6 bases). Trimming stripped 6 bases from V and 0 bases from J, with 14 bases between. The V gene's germline CDR1 is DFQATT and CDR2 SNEGSKA (reference sequence). The CDR3 has 14 amino acids.

This clonotype came up many times. V is TRBV7-2 and J is TRBJ1-1; D remains unclear. The CDR3 consists of 13 residues. In germline, CDR1 is SGHTA, CDR2 FQGNSA. The V end was cut by 3 bases, the J end by 0 bases, with 5 bases between. CDR3: CASSFAVNTEAFF. CDR3 DNA: TGTGCCAGCAGCTTTGCTGTGAACACTGAAGCTTTCTTT.

This clonotype was recorded a few times. The V call is TRBV12-3 or TRBV12-4, the J call TRBJ2-1, with 10 bases matching TRBD1. Trimming took 6 bases from V and 5 from J; bases not matched to a gene: 7. The CDR3 is 15 amino acids. The CDR3: CASSPRQGAHNEQFF. CDR3 DNA: TGTGCCAGCAGCCCCCGACAGGGGGCGCACAATGAGCAGTTCTTC.

The V gene is TRBV20-1, the J gene TRBJ2-3, with TRBD2 as a possible D gene (6 bases). CDR1 is DFQATT and CDR2 is SNEGSKA in the germline V gene (reference sequence). Trimming shortened V by 1 base and J by 8 bases, and 22 bases separated the two germline ends. The CDR3 runs 16 residues. CDR3: CSARGGSGLRTGTQYF. CDR3 in DNA: TGCAGTGCTAGAGGGGGGTCGGGACTCCGCACGGGTACGCAGTATTTT.

This clonotype has a handful of counts. V and J are TRBV28 and TRBJ2-7, with D unclear. V dropped 2 bases and J dropped 3 bases, with 11 bases sitting between them. The germline CDR1 and CDR2 sequences are MDHEN and SYDVKM. The CDR3 is 14 residues long. CDR3 nucleotide sequence: TGTGCCAGCAGTTTAAGTGTCAAACACTACGAGCAGTACTTC. Protein sequence: CASSLSVKHYEQYF.

In this sample, this clonotype turned up many times. This chain connects TRBV5-1 to TRBJ2-7; tentatively, D is TRBD2 (6 bases). With 9 bases removed from V and 4 bases from J, the gap between germline ends came to 14 bases. CDR3 length equals 12 residues. Germline lookup yields CDR1 SGHRS and CDR2 YFSETQ. The CDR3 protein is CANPKEGYEQYV. For the CDR3, the DNA is TGCGCCAACCCCAAGGAGGGATACGAGCAGTACGTC.

The V and J genes are TRBV29-1 and TRBJ2-6; no clear D gene. CDR1 and CDR2 (germline): SQVTM, ANQGSEA. Trimming stripped 2 bases from V and 0 bases from J, with 2 bases between. There are 13 residues in the CDR3. The CDR3 DNA is TGCAGCGTTGAAAGCTCTGGGGCCAACGTCCTGACTTTC. This codes for CSVESSGANVLTF.

This clonotype was counted between two and nine times. The J gene is TRBJ1-5, the V gene TRBV29-1; maybe TRBD1 (5 bases). Germline CDR1 reads SQVTM; CDR2 reads ANQGSEA. This CDR3 contains 13 residues. The ends were cut back, 4 bases at V and 4 bases at J, with 11 bases in the middle. The CDR3 is CSVGQNRNQPQHF. CDR3 sequence (DNA): TGCAGCGTTGGGCAAAACAGGAATCAGCCCCAGCATTTT.

This clonotype has ten or more counts. V and J are TRBV5-1 and TRBJ2-7; D perhaps matches TRBD1 (6 bases). Trimming took 0 bases from V and 2 from J, leaving 18 bases between them. Per germline, CDR1 SGHRS and CDR2 YFSETQ. This CDR3 spans 17 amino acids. CDR3 DNA sequence: TGCGCCAGCAGCTTGGTCCGTCACCGGGACAAGACCTACGAGCAGTACTTC. Translated, it gives CASSLVRHRDKTYEQYF. The full variable domain, completed using reference TRBV5-1 and TRBJ2-7, is KAGVTQTPRYLIKTRGQQVTLSCSPISGHRSVSWYQQTPGQGLQFLFEYFSETQRNKGNFPGRFSGRQFSNSRSEMNVSTLELGDSALYLCASSLVRHRDKTYEQYFGPGTRLTVT.

In this sample, this clonotype turned up a few times. This chain joins TRBV2 and TRBJ2-1; D not certain. V shed 6 bases and J shed 4 bases, with 16 bases lying between them. CDR3 size: 15 residues. The germline CDR1 and CDR2 sequences are SNHLY and FYNNEI. CDR3 loop: CASRADRTLYNEQFF. CDR3 nucleotides: TGTGCCAGCAGAGCCGACCGGACGCTTTACAATGAGCAGTTCTTC.

This clonotype was observed a few times. The chain links TRBV11-1 to TRBJ2-1, with D possibly matching TRBD1 (5 bases). The CDR3 extends over 15 amino acids. Germline CDR1 SGHAT, CDR2 FQDESV (reference sequence). The V and J ends lost 0 bases and 9 bases respectively, with 15 bases between them. The CDR3 DNA reads TGTGCCAGCAGCTTAGCCGGTAGGGGTTCTGGTGAGCAGTTCTTC. It translates to CASSLAGRGSGEQFF.

Ten or more counts support this clonotype. This sequence joins TRBV2 and TRBJ2-3; D is perhaps TRBD1 (6 bases). The CDR3 totals 16 residues. V dropped 8 bases and J dropped 3 bases, with 21 bases sitting between them. Germline values: CDR1 SNHLY, CDR2 FYNNEI. DNA for the CDR3: TGTGCCAGCGAGATGGAGGACAGTGCCGGAACAGATACGCAGTATTTT. Amino acid sequence: CASEMEDSAGTDTQYF. Filled out from reference TRBV2 and TRBJ2-3, the complete variable domain reads EPEVTQTPSHQVTQMGQEVILRCVPISNHLYFYWYRQILGQKVEFLVSFYNNEISEKSEIFDDQFSVERPDGSNFTLKIRSTKLEDSAMYFCASEMEDSAGTDTQYFGPGTRLTVL.

This clonotype was seen ten or more times. The rearrangement joins TRBV19 to TRBJ2-7; the D gene is possibly TRBD2 (5 bases). Germline V gene lookup returns CDR1 LNHDA and CDR2 SQIVND (reference sequence). The V end lost 6 bases, the J end lost 1 base, and 13 bases lay between the germline ends. The CDR3 runs to 14 residues. The CDR3 bases are TGTGCCAGTAGAGGCGGGCTCCTTTCCTACGAGCAGTACTTC. This sequence encodes CASRGGLLSYEQYF. Complete variable domain (other parts from reference TRBV19 and TRBJ2-7): DGGITQSPKYLFRKEGQNVTLSCEQNLNHDAMYWYRQDPGQGLRLIYYSQIVNDFQKGDIAEGYSVSREKKESFPLTVTSAQKNPTAFYLCASRGGLLSYEQYFGPGTRLTVT.

The gene calls are TRBV24-1 and TRBJ2-7, with D maybe TRBD2 (5 bases). This CDR3 contains 13 residues. Germline CDR1 KGHDR, CDR2 SFDVKD. Between the trimmed V and J ends, which lost 6 bases and 1 base, there was a span of 9 bases. CDR3 region: CATSSRGSYEQYF. DNA of the CDR3: TGTGCCACCAGTTCCCGGGGATCCTACGAGCAGTACTTC.